The 14 T cell receptor beta chains presented below share a single source sample, sequenced in a study of T-cell reconstitution after alpha-beta-depleted transplantation in children. Unique molecular identifiers were incorporated into the prepared TCRbeta library. MiXCR, applied by TCRdb to the PCR reads, yields one record per CDR3 protein. The table includes around 580,000 distinct CDR3 sequences, around 23% detected once. Sample: PBMCs, mostly from graft donor cells, taken 360 days after TCRalphabeta/CD19-depleted stem cell transplant. These receptors originate from a boy under two years old who had a stem cell transplant for acute myeloid leukemia, so the T cells may come from the graft donor.

This clonotype has a count of ten or more. The V gene is TRBV5-1, the J gene TRBJ2-1; D gene ambiguous. V lost 1 base and J lost 8, with 7 bases in between. The germline V gene has CDR1 SGHRS and CDR2 YFSETQ. The CDR3 spans 12 residues. As DNA, the CDR3 is TGCGCCAGCAGCTTGTATCGGGATGAGCAGTTCTTC. Residues: CASSLYRDEQFF. The variable domain in full, with the rest retrieved from reference TRBV5-1 and TRBJ2-1, is KAGVTQTPRYLIKTRGQQVTLSCSPISGHRSVSWYQQTPGQGLQFLFEYFSETQRNKGNFPGRFSGRQFSNSRSEMNVSTLELGDSALYLCASSLYRDEQFFGPGTRLTVL.

This clonotype was found many times. The chain combines TRBV12-3 or TRBV12-4 with TRBJ2-7; D remains ambiguous. This CDR3 is 13 amino acids long. The V end was cut by 2 bases, the J end by 3 bases, with 8 bases between. The CDR3 region has the DNA TGTGCCAGCAGTTTATCCCCCCGCTACGAGCAGTACGTC. This encodes CASSLSPRYEQYV.

The rearrangement joins TRBV7-2 to TRBJ1-1; 10 bases match TRBD1. The ends lost 2 bases at V and 5 bases at J; junction bases unmatched: 5. CDR1 SGHTA and CDR2 FQGNSA come from the germline V gene. CDR3 length: 15 residues. CDR3 sequence: CASSLKGTGDTEAFF. CDR3 nucleotide sequence: TGTGCCAGCAGCTTAAAGGGGACAGGGGATACTGAAGCTTTCTTT.

Many counts were recorded for this clonotype. This sequence joins TRBV12-3 or TRBV12-4 and TRBJ2-7, with D possibly matching TRBD1 (5 bases). Trimming took 4 bases from V and 2 from J, leaving 15 bases between them. This CDR3 has 15 amino acids. CDR3 sequence: CASSSRKQATYEQYF. As DNA, the CDR3 is TGTGCCAGCAGTTCTCGTAAACAGGCCACCTACGAGCAGTACTTC.

This clonotype was observed at least ten times. V is TRBV7-8 and J is TRBJ1-3, with D perhaps TRBD1 (5 bases). V lost 1 base and J 2 bases, leaving 12 bases between the germline ends. The CDR3 consists of 16 residues. Germline V CDR1 and CDR2: SGHVS, FQNEAQ. CDR3 protein: CASSLVTARPGNTIYF. DNA for the CDR3: TGTGCCAGCAGCTTAGTGACAGCACGACCTGGAAACACCATATATTTT.

V and J are TRBV6-4 and TRBJ2-3, with unresolved D. Trimming removed 0 bases from V and 6 bases from J, with 13 bases in between. The germline CDR1 and CDR2 sequences are MRHNA and SNTAGT. The CDR3 is 15 amino acids. This CDR3 is CASSDSHRARDTQYF. DNA for the CDR3: TGTGCCAGCAGTGACTCTCACAGAGCACGCGATACGCAGTATTTT.

This clonotype has ten or more counts. The chain has TRBV20-1 and TRBJ1-2, with D unclear. The length of the CDR3 is 11 residues. The V gene's germline CDR1 is DFQATT and CDR2 SNEGSKA (reference sequence). V lost 0 bases and J lost 1, with 0 bases in between. CDR3 in amino acids: CSARDNYGYTF. The CDR3 nucleotides are TGCAGTGCTAGAGATAACTATGGCTACACCTTC.

This clonotype was seen a handful of times. The J gene is TRBJ1-1, the V gene TRBV12-3 or TRBV12-4; 7 bases are shared with TRBD1. V shed 6 bases and J 5 bases; nucleotides not matched to a gene: 9. This CDR3 is 14 amino acids long. DNA for the CDR3: TGTGCCAGCAGACAGCGACAGGGAGGGACTGAAGCTTTCTTT. Its protein product is CASRQRQGGTEAFF.

This rearrangement joins TRBV10-3 to TRBJ2-7; no clear D. CDR3 length: 12 amino acids. Germline V gene sequence: CDR1 ENHRY, CDR2 SYGVKD. Trimming removed 11 bases from V and 2 bases from J, with 13 bases in between. The CDR3 protein is CARMPDAYEQYV. CDR3 nucleotide sequence: TGTGCCCGAATGCCAGACGCCTACGAGCAGTACGTC.

This clonotype has ten or more counts. V usage is TRBV20-1 and J usage is TRBJ2-7; D is uncertain. The length of the CDR3 is 13 residues. V was pared by 6 bases and J by 0 bases, with 12 bases between. CDR1 and CDR2 from the germline V gene are DFQATT and SNEGSKA (reference sequence). DNA of the CDR3: TGCAGTGCCTGTAACTCTCTCTCCTACGAGCAGTACTTC. Translated: CSACNSLSYEQYF.

This rearrangement joins TRBV25-1 to TRBJ1-5; D gene ambiguous. In germline, CDR1 is MGHDK, CDR2 SYGVNS. The V and J ends lost 3 bases and 3 bases respectively, with 9 bases between them. This CDR3 has 14 amino acids. CDR3 DNA sequence: TGTGCCAGCAGTGACCAGGATTTCAATCAGCCCCAGCATTTT. Its protein is CASSDQDFNQPQHF.

The rearrangement uses TRBV5-3 and TRBJ2-2, with TRBD1 matching 7 bases. TRBV5-3 is treated as an ORF (open reading frame) with a function not yet certain. This CDR3 is built from 15 residues. V lost 3 bases, J lost 2 bases, and 4 bases stayed unmatched. The CDR3 is CARSWNRGNTGELFF. The DNA of the CDR3 is TGTGCCAGAAGCTGGAACAGGGGTAACACCGGGGAGCTGTTTTTT.

This clonotype has just a few counts. J is TRBJ1-2 and V is TRBV18; D perhaps matches TRBD1 (5 bases). The CDR3 has 16 residues. Germline CDR1 is KGHSH and CDR2 is LQKENI. Deletions cut 1 base from V and 2 bases from J, with 14 bases between. The chain's CDR3 is CASSPLKPGSNYGYTF. CDR3 coding DNA: TGTGCCAGCTCACCACTTAAGCCAGGGTCGAACTATGGCTACACCTTC. The whole variable domain, filled in from reference TRBV18 and TRBJ1-2, reads NAGVMQNPRHLVRRRGQEARLRCSPMKGHSHVYWYRQLPEEGLKFMVYLQKENIIDESGMPKERFSAEFPKEGPSILRIQQVVRGDSAAYFCASSPLKPGSNYGYTFGSGTRLTVV.

This rearrangement joins TRBV20-1 to TRBJ1-2; no clear D gene. In germline, CDR1 is DFQATT, CDR2 SNEGSKA (reference sequence). The CDR3 spans 13 residues. V lost 1 base, J lost 8 bases, and 14 bases lay in between. CDR3 in amino acids: CSARVTVVGGYTF. DNA for the CDR3: TGCAGTGCTAGAGTTACGGTCGTGGGGGGCTACACCTTC.